The T cell receptor beta chain under discussion was sequenced for a study of blood T cell repertoires in COVID-19. Study context: PBMCs, B-cell-depleted T cells, or T cells were the source of the cDNA or gDNA that made up the material.

Assignment of participants to cohorts was predicated upon participant-reported clinical history. Each recovered donor of Cohort 3 presented with two negative PCRs, clearance, or symptom resolution. CDR1 is MNHNS and CDR2 is SASEGT in the germline V gene. This CDR3 has 13 residues. Between the trimmed V and J ends, which lost 3 bases and 3 bases, there was a span of 9 bases. Authors' analysis steps: Nucleated cell number was recorded as an estimate derived from reference gene primer amplification. Only in-frame clones appear in the TCRdb table, and some are missing; sequencing was by immunoSEQ multiplex PCR. V and J calls and clone size are as listed in that table; D and trimming were resolved from the DNA. The table records some 430,000 clones, about 92% of them present only once.

The chain is built from TRBV6-1 and TRBJ2-7, with D possibly TRBD1 on 5 matching bases. The sequence derives from a man aged 18 to 35 who had recovered from COVID-19. Sequenced input: PBMCs or T cells enriched from blood (not recorded which). CDR3 nucleotides: TGTGCCAGCAGTGACAGGGTGGACTACGAGCAGTACTTC. Amino acids: CASSDRVDYEQYF.